Following are 20 T cell receptor beta chains from one sample sequenced in a study of human T cells and chemical hapten exposure (dated by TCRdb to about 2021). Library construction relied on RACE. The sequencer listed for this sample is NextSeq 500. TCRdb cleaned the public reads at Q25 with fastp, built clones with MiXCR and kept in-frame beta chains. Every CDR3 protein is listed once, alongside the most common genes and DNA of its rows. Within this sample are 80,000 to 95,000 distinct CDR3 sequences, with 11% of them counted one time only. The ten largest account for 1.5% to 2% of the sample. The sample's time point label is to be understood as: patch test 2, 6 weeks after DPC sensitization. In light of the paper, this sample's treatment or condition label describes: therapeutic diphenylcyclopropenone sensitization with weekly scalp DPC. The source was whole blood, collected in connection with sensitization to the hapten diphenylcyclopropenone (DPC). The receptors were sampled from a man younger than 30 with alopecia areata. Some clones in this sample may be carry-over from other donors' samples.

The chain has TRBV19 and TRBJ2-3, with a possible D match to TRBD2 (6 bases). The germline V and J ends were trimmed by 7 bases and 7 bases, with 21 bases remaining between them. This CDR3 region has 15 residues. The germline V gene has CDR1 LNHDA and CDR2 SQIVND (reference sequence). The CDR3 sequence: CASTSTWRDGHTQYF. In nucleotides, the CDR3 is TGTGCCAGTACTTCGACCTGGAGGGACGGGCATACGCAGTATTTT.

The chain joins TRBV7-9 to TRBJ1-1; no reliable D call. The V gene lost 5 bases and the J gene lost 0 bases, with 7 bases spanning the gap. The V gene's germline CDR1 is SEHNR and CDR2 FQNEAQ (reference sequence). The CDR3 has 13 residues. The CDR3 region is CASSRTMNTEAFF. The CDR3 region has the DNA TGTGCCAGCAGCCGAACCATGAACACTGAAGCTTTCTTT.

The chain recombines TRBV9 with TRBJ2-3; 10 nucleotides match TRBD1. CDR1 is SGDLS, CDR2 YYNGEE, per germline. The CDR3 runs 15 residues. J was trimmed by 0 bases and V by 4 bases; bases with no gene match: 2. The DNA for the CDR3 is TGTGCCAGCAGCCGACAGGGGGCGAGCACAGATACGCAGTATTTT. Its protein is CASSRQGASTDTQYF.

This clonotype was counted at least ten times. The V and J genes are TRBV6-2 or TRBV6-3 and TRBJ1-2, with D perhaps matching TRBD1 (5 bases). The germline V and J ends were trimmed by 2 bases and 3 bases, with 10 bases remaining between them. The germline CDR1 and CDR2 sequences are MNHEY and SVGEGT. The CDR3 is made up of 14 amino acids. CDR3 nucleotides: TGTGCCAGCAGTTACATCCAGGGACACTATGGCTACACCTTC. Residues: CASSYIQGHYGYTF.

This clonotype has only a few counts. This chain joins TRBV7-9 and TRBJ2-7, with TRBD2 as a possible D gene (6 bases). The germline CDR1 and CDR2 sequences are SEHNR and FQNEAQ (reference sequence). CDR3 length: 16 residues. The V end lost 5 bases, the J end lost 6 bases, and 23 bases lay between the germline ends. CDR3 sequence reads: CASSPGQGLRQSEQYF. The CDR3 nucleotides read TGTGCCAGCAGCCCGGGTCAGGGACTTCGACAGTCCGAGCAGTACTTC.

This chain links TRBV29-1 with TRBJ1-1; D not resolved. CDR3 length: 12 amino acids. From germline, CDR1 is SQVTM and CDR2 ANQGSEA. V was trimmed by 4 bases and J by 1 base, leaving 7 bases between them. This chain's CDR3 is CSVGPTNTEAFF. The CDR3 DNA reads TGCAGCGTTGGACCGACGAACACTGAAGCTTTCTTT.

This clonotype ranks as medium-sized. The chain joins TRBV4-3 to TRBJ2-7, with a tentative D call TRBD1 (6 bases). The germline gives CDR1 LGHNA, CDR2 YSLEER. The CDR3 totals 13 residues. V was cut by 3 bases and J by 3 bases, with 9 bases left in between. The CDR3 protein is CASSHPDSYEQYV. As DNA, the CDR3 is TGCGCCAGCAGCCACCCGGACAGCTACGAGCAGTACGTC.

The rearrangement joins TRBV7-2 to TRBJ1-1; D is unclear. CDR1 is SGHTA, CDR2 FQGNSA, per germline. Deletions cut 5 bases from V and 1 base from J, with 11 bases between. The CDR3 covers 14 residues. CDR3 in amino acids: CASSRGPANTEAFF. The DNA for the CDR3 is TGTGCCAGCAGCCGCGGACCTGCGAACACTGAAGCTTTCTTT. Complete variable domain (other parts from reference TRBV7-2 and TRBJ1-1): GAGVSQSPSNKVTEKGKDVELRCDPISGHTALYWYRQSLGQGLEFLIYFQGNSAPDKSGLPSDRFSAERTGGSVSTLTIQRTQQEDSAVYLCASSRGPANTEAFFGQGTRLTVV.

This clonotype was counted ten times or more. The rearrangement uses TRBV6-5 and TRBJ2-7, with 14 positions matching TRBD2. The CDR3 sequence is 15 residues long. Losses at the gene ends were 0 bases for V and 5 bases for J; bases not matched to a gene: 0. Germline V gene lookup returns CDR1 MNHEY and CDR2 SVGAGI. The DNA for the CDR3 is TGTGCCAGCAGTTACTCGGGACTAGCGGGGGACGAGCAGTACTTC. It translates to CASSYSGLAGDEQYF.

A word on this clonotype: This may arise from a read error, as a much more abundant clone is one base away. The gene calls are TRBV6-2 or TRBV6-3 and TRBJ2-7; 7 bases match TRBD1. The CDR3 loop spans 17 amino acids. Germline assignment: CDR1 MNHEY and CDR2 SVGEGT. V lost 0 bases, J lost 5 bases, and 13 bases stayed unmatched. The CDR3 protein is CASSYSRGVRGSHEQYF. CDR3 nucleotides: TGTGCCAGCAGTTACTCGAGGGGAGTCAGGGGGAGCCACGAGCAGTACTTC.

This clonotype came up many times. The chain combines TRBV20-1 with TRBJ1-1; 9 nucleotides match TRBD1. Germline CDR1 and CDR2: DFQATT and SNEGSKA (reference sequence). V lost 1 base, J lost 5 bases, and 8 bases stayed unmatched. CDR3 length equals 15 residues. The CDR3 coding sequence is TGCAGTGCTAGAGGAAAAGACAGGGGGAGTACTGAAGCTTTCTTT. Protein: CSARGKDRGSTEAFF.

This clonotype was observed many times. This chain's CDR3 is CASMGQGATDEQFF. The DNA of the CDR3 is TGTGCCAGCATGGGGCAGGGGGCTACGGATGAGCAGTTCTTC. The chain recombines TRBV27 with TRBJ2-1; 8 bases line up with TRBD1. There are 14 residues in the CDR3. The junction had 10 bases not matched to a gene; V was cut back by 7 bases and J by 8 bases. Germline assignment: CDR1 MNHEY and CDR2 SMNVEV (reference sequence).

This clonotype turned up a few times. The chain links TRBV14 to TRBJ2-7; D is uncertain. Trimming cost V 1 base and J 2 bases, with 15 bases left between them. From germline, CDR1 is SGHDN and CDR2 FVKESK. This CDR3 spans 16 amino acids. CDR3: CASSQVKGTQAYEQYF. CDR3 nucleotide sequence: TGTGCCAGCAGCCAAGTAAAGGGAACCCAAGCCTACGAGCAGTACTTC.

The chain uses TRBV10-3 and TRBJ2-2, with 7 positions matching TRBD1. The V gene end was trimmed by 3 bases and the J gene end by 7 bases; junction bases not matched to a gene: 5. Germline CDR1 ENHRY, CDR2 SYGVKD. The CDR3 extends over 14 amino acids. CDR3 coding DNA: TGTGCCATCAGTGAATCGACAGGGTACGGGGAGCTGTTTTTT. This encodes CAISESTGYGELFF.

A word on this clonotype: With a much larger clone just one base away, this may be a read error. The V and J genes are TRBV6-2 or TRBV6-3 and TRBJ2-7, with D uncertain. The V end was cut by 10 bases, the J end by 0 bases, with 16 bases between. CDR3 size: 14 residues. The germline gives CDR1 MNHEY, CDR2 SVGEGT. The CDR3: CATVRAHNSYEQYF. The CDR3 region has the DNA TGTGCCACCGTCCGGGCCCACAACTCCTACGAGCAGTACTTC.

Ten or more counts support this clonotype. The chain has TRBV5-5 and TRBJ2-5; D gene uncertain. The ends were cut back, 2 bases at V and 3 bases at J, with 8 bases in the middle. The CDR3 runs to 13 residues. Germline assignment: CDR1 SGHKS and CDR2 YYEKEE (reference sequence). Written as DNA, the CDR3 is TGTGCCAGCAGCTTTGGTTCGGAAGAGACCCAGTACTTC. As protein: CASSFGSEETQYF.

This clonotype was picked up many times. The V gene is TRBV14, the J gene TRBJ2-3; tentatively, D is TRBD1 (6 bases). V gave up 2 bases and J gave up 0 bases, with 15 bases separating them. CDR1 is SGHDN and CDR2 is FVKESK in the germline V gene. CDR3 size: 17 residues. The CDR3 sequence: CASSQRSGDRSTDTQYF. The CDR3 DNA sequence: TGTGCCAGCAGCCAAAGGTCAGGGGATAGGAGCACAGATACGCAGTATTTT.

There are many counts of this clonotype. The CDR3 DNA reads as TGTGCCAGCAGTGCCCGGACAGGGGAGACCTCTGGCTACACCTTC. This encodes CASSARTGETSGYTF. The V and J genes are TRBV2 and TRBJ1-2; 9 nucleotides line up with TRBD1. The CDR3 has 15 amino acids. V gave up 4 bases and J gave up 7 bases; unmatched junction bases: 10. Looked up from germline, CDR1 is SNHLY and CDR2 is FYNNEI.

The J gene is TRBJ2-3, the V gene TRBV5-5; TRBD1 or TRBD2 may be the D gene (5 bases each). V was trimmed by 6 bases and J by 4 bases, leaving 21 bases between them. The CDR3 has 16 amino acids. The germline CDR1 and CDR2 sequences are SGHKS and YYEKEE (reference sequence). CDR3 sequence reads: CASIQRGDHGADTQYF. The CDR3 DNA is TGTGCCAGCATCCAACGAGGGGACCATGGGGCAGATACGCAGTATTTT.

The V and J genes are TRBV7-3 and TRBJ2-1; 7 bases match TRBD2. V lost 5 bases, J lost 6 bases, and 7 bases stayed unmatched. The length of the CDR3 is 14 residues. Germline V gene sequence: CDR1 SGHTA, CDR2 FQGTGA. CDR3 coding DNA: TGTGCCAGCAGCGTACATGGACTAGGCAATGAGCAGTTCTTC. It specifies CASSVHGLGNEQFF.